Sequencing of this TCR beta chain was carried out in a study of T cell responses to AZD1222 COVID-19 vaccine. Study-level results: The peak T cell response came first, and repertoires were sampled only after it.

In germline, CDR1 is MNHEY, CDR2 SVGAGI. This CDR3 contains 14 residues. V lost 0 bases and J lost 2, with 7 bases in between. Here immunoSEQ multiplex PCR was the method, and the copy in TCRdb shows in-frame clones only, minus some. Here the sample spans about 150,000 clones, 80% to 95% being singletons. As regards this clone: Its specificity is unknown.

The TCR sequence derives from an adult who received the AZD1222 COVID-19 vaccine. J is TRBJ1-1 and V is TRBV6-5; D gene ambiguous. The sequenced sample was peripheral blood, obtained 28 days after the second AZD1222 dose. The CDR3 region has the DNA TGTGCCAGCAGTTACTCCTCATTCAACACTGAAGCTTTCTTT. Protein: CASSYSSFNTEAFF.